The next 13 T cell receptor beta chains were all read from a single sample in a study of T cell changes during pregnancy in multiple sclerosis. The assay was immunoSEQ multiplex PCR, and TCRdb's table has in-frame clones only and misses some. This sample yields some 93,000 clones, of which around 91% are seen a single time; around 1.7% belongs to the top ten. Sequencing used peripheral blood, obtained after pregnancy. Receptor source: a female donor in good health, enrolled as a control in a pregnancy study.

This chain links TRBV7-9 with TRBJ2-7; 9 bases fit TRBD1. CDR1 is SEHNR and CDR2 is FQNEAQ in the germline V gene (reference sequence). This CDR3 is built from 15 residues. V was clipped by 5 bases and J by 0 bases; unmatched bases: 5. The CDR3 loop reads CASSPGQGPSYEQYF. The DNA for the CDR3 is TGTGCCAGCAGCCCTGGACAGGGGCCCTCCTACGAGCAGTACTTC.

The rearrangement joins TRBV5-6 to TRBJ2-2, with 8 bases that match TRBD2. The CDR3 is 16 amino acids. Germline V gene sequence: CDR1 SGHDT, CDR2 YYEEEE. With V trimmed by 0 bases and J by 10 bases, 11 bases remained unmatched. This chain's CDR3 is CASSLAVGGVFEELFF. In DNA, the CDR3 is TGTGCCAGCAGCTTGGCCGTCGGGGGGGTTTTTGAGGAGCTGTTTTTT.

CDR3 sequence reads: CASSPPTSSGGNEQFF. CDR3 in DNA: TGTGCCAGCAGCCCCCCGACGAGCTCAGGGGGCAATGAGCAGTTCTTC. This sequence joins TRBV7-9 and TRBJ2-1; 7 positions agree with TRBD1. J gave up 6 bases and V 5 bases, and 13 bases lay outside the gene matches. CDR1 and CDR2 (germline): SEHNR, FQNEAQ (reference sequence). The CDR3 contains 16 residues.

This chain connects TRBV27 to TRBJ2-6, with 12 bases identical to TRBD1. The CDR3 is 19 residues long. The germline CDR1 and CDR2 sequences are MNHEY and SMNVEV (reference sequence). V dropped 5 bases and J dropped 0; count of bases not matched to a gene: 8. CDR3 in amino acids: CASSGGTGGSLSGANVLTF. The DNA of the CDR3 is TGTGCCAGCAGTGGGGGGACAGGGGGCTCCCTCTCTGGGGCCAACGTCCTGACTTTC. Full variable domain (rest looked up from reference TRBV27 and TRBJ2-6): EAQVTQNPRYLITVTGKKLTVTCSQNMNHEYMSWYRQDPGLGLRQIYYSMNVEVTDKGDVPEGYKVSRKEKRNFPLILESPSPNQTSLYFCASSGGTGGSLSGANVLTFGAGSRLTVL.

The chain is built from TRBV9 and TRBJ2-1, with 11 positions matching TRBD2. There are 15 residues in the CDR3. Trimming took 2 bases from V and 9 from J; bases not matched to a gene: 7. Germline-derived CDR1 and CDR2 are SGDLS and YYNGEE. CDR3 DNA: TGTGCCAGCAGCGTTAGCGGGGGGGCAGGTAGTGAGCAGTTCTTC. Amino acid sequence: CASSVSGGAGSEQFF.

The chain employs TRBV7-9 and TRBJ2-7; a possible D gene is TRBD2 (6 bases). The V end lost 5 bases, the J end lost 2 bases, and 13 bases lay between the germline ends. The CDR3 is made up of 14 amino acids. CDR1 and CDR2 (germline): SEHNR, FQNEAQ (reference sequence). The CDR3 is CASSITGRAYEQYF. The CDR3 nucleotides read TGTGCCAGCAGCATCACCGGGAGAGCCTACGAGCAGTACTTC.

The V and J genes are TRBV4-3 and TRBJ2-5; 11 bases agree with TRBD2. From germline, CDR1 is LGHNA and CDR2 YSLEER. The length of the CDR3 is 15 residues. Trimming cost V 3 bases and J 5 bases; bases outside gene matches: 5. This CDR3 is CASSQHSGGAETQYF. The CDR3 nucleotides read TGCGCCAGCAGCCAGCATAGCGGGGGGGCCGAGACCCAGTACTTC.

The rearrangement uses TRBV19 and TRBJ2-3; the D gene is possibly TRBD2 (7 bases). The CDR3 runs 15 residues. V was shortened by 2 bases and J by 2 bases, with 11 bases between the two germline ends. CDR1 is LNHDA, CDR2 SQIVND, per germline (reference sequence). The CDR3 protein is CASSIRGGHTDTQYF. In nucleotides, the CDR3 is TGTGCCAGTAGTATAAGGGGGGGCCACACAGATACGCAGTATTTT.

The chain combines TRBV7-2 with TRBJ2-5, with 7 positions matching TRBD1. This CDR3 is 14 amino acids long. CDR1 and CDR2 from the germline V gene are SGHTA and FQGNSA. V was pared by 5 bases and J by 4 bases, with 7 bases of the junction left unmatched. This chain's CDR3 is CASSPGQRRETQYF. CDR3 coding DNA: TGTGCCAGCAGCCCGGGACAGAGACGAGAGACCCAGTACTTC.

DNA of the CDR3: TGTGCCACCAGAGGGGCAGGGGATCCCTATGGCTACACCTTC. Residues: CATRGAGDPYGYTF. The chain has TRBV15 and TRBJ1-2, with D possibly TRBD1 on 6 matching bases. The CDR3 is 14 residues long. The V gene's germline CDR1 is LNHNV and CDR2 YYDKDF (reference sequence). V was shortened by 6 bases and J by 4 bases, with 15 bases between the two germline ends. Looking up the rest from reference TRBV15 and TRBJ1-2 gives the full variable domain: DAMVIQNPRYQVTQFGKPVTLSCSQTLNHNVMYWYQQKSSQAPKLLFHYYDKDFNNEADTPDNFQSRRPNTSFCFLDIRSPGLGDTAMYLCATRGAGDPYGYTFGSGTRLTVV.

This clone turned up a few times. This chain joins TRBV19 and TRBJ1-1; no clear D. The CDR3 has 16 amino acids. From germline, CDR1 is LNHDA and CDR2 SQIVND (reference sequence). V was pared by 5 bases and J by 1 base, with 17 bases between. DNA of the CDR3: TGTGCCAGTAGTCGGCGGGCATTAGGAGAGAACACTGAAGCTTTCTTT. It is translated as CASSRRALGENTEAFF.

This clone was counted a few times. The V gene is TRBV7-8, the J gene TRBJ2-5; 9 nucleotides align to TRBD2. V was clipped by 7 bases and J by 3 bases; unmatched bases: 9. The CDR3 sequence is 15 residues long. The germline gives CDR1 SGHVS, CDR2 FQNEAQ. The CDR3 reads CASTTLAGKKETQYF. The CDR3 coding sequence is TGTGCCAGCACCACGCTAGCGGGAAAGAAAGAGACCCAGTACTTC.

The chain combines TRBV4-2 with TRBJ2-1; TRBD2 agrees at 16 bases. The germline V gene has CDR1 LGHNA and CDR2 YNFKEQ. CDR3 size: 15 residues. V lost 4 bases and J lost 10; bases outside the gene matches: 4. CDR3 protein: CASSLGTSGGAEQFF. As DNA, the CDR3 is TGTGCCAGCAGCCTCGGGACTAGCGGGGGGGCCGAGCAGTTCTTC.